The 24 T cell receptor beta chains given below trace back to one sample, sequenced in a study of tumor-infiltrating lymphocytes in glioblastoma multiforme. Three nested ARM-PCR rounds with V-beta and C-beta primers built TCRB libraries. Each CDR3 protein gets one entry after TCRdb re-called the multiplex PCR reads with MiXCR. Among around 10,000 distinct CDR3 sequences, around two thirds were seen once, and the ten largest hold about 30%. Sequencing was performed on brain tumor tissue. The source of these receptors is a male donor with glioblastoma.

This clonotype was seen only once. This chain joins TRBV11-1 and TRBJ2-2, with a weak D call TRBD2 (6 bases). Germline V gene lookup returns CDR1 SGHAT and CDR2 FQDESV (reference sequence). Trimming cost V 4 bases and J 6 bases, with 9 bases left between them. This CDR3 is built from 13 residues. In nucleotides, the CDR3 is TGTGCCAGCAGCTCCTGGGGGGCCGGGGAGCTGTTTTTT. Residues: CASSSWGAGELFF.

On this clonotype itself: Because the CDR3 is missing its conserved closing phenylalanine or tryptophan, this is likely a read error. The chain uses TRBV14 and TRBJ1-2, with D possibly matching TRBD1 (5 bases). Deletions cut 1 base from V and 9 bases from J, with 18 bases between. CDR3 length: 15 residues. Germline V gives CDR1 SGHDN, CDR2 FVKESK. The CDR3 is CASSQVPGKPGSYTI. The CDR3 nucleotides read TGTGCCAGCAGCCAAGTGCCAGGGAAGCCGGGAAGCTACACCATC.

This chain uses TRBV11-2 with TRBJ2-1, with 7 bases matching TRBD1. In germline, CDR1 is SGHAT, CDR2 FQNNGV. The CDR3 totals 14 residues. The J segment lost 2 bases and the V segment lost 4 bases, leaving 2 bases of the junction unmatched. In nucleotides, the CDR3 is TGTGCCAGCAGCTCCGACAGGGCCTACAATGAGCAGTTCTTC. Protein: CASSSDRAYNEQFF.

As regards this clonotype: One junction end disagrees with the germline gene, perhaps due to a read error. The genes are TRBV6-5 and TRBJ2-1, with a weak D call TRBD2 (6 bases). CDR3 size: 15 residues. CDR1 is MNHEY and CDR2 is SVGAGI in the germline V gene. This chain's CDR3 is CASSNGRGGATDQSF. CDR3 DNA: TGTGCCAGCAGCAATGGCCGGGGAGGAGCCACTGATCAGTCCTTC.

This clonotype was picked up many times. This sequence joins TRBV7-6 and TRBJ2-3; weak D call: TRBD2 (7 bases). This CDR3 is 17 amino acids long. With 6 bases removed from V and 2 bases from J, the gap between germline ends came to 21 bases. CDR1 and CDR2 (germline): SGHVS, FNYEAQ. The CDR3: CASSSSWGGGDTDTQYF. The CDR3 nucleotides are TGTGCCAGCAGTTCCTCGTGGGGAGGGGGGGACACAGATACGCAGTATTTT. Based on the CDR3 plus reference TRBV7-6 and TRBJ2-3, the full variable domain is GAGVSQSPRYKVTKRGQDVALRCDPISGHVSLYWYRQALGQGPEFLTYFNYEAQQDKSGLPNDRFSAERPEGSISTLTIQRTEQRDSAMYRCASSSSWGGGDTDTQYFGPGTRLTVL.

A single count supports this clonotype. This chain connects TRBV20-1 to TRBJ2-5, with D perhaps TRBD1 (6 bases). Germline CDR1 DFQATT, CDR2 SNEGSKA (reference sequence). This CDR3 is 11 amino acids long. The CDR3: CSGQHQETQYF. The CDR3 region has the DNA TGCAGCGGACAGCACCAAGAGACCCAGTACTTC.

J is TRBJ2-1 and V is TRBV12-3 or TRBV12-4, with 9 bases that match TRBD2. After removal of 6 bases from V and 4 bases from J, the junction contained 1 base not matched to a gene. The CDR3 extends over 13 amino acids. The CDR3 is CASRLAGYNEQFF. CDR3 bases: TGTGCCAGCAGGCTAGCGGGATACAATGAGCAGTTCTTC.

This chain links TRBV30 with TRBJ2-3; 7 bases map to TRBD2. V lost 2 bases to trimming and J lost 6 bases; unmatched junction nucleotides: 8. Germline loops: CDR1 GTSNPN, CDR2 SVGIG (reference sequence). The CDR3 sequence is 14 residues long. In DNA, the CDR3 is TGTGCCTGGAGTATGGGAGGGCAGTCGGATACGCAGTATTTT. Translating gives CAWSMGGQSDTQYF.

Turning to this clonotype: Germline is not matched at one junction end, which may reflect a read error. This chain joins TRBV20-1 and TRBJ2-4; TRBD1 matches at 10 bases. Looked up from germline, CDR1 is DFQATT and CDR2 is SNEGSKA (reference sequence). The length of the CDR3 is 19 residues. CDR3 loop: CTAGDSDRGIRKAKNIQYF. The CDR3 nucleotides read TGCACTGCTGGAGACTCGGACAGGGGGATTCGGAAAGCCAAAAACATTCAGTACTTC.

On this clonotype: This CDR3 fails to terminate in the conserved phenylalanine or tryptophan, so it likely reflects a read error. The DNA is left out, because the CDR3 cannot be placed on it with certainty; the CDR3 is given as TCRdb lists it. The chain couples TRBV11-1 to TRBJ2-3; the table calls TRBD2, which could not be checked here. The germline CDR1 and CDR2 sequences are SGHAT and FQDESV (reference sequence). The CDR3 is 16 amino acids long, termini counted. CDR3: CASSLGPAGSTDTRYS.

The DNA of the CDR3 is TGTGCCAGCAGCGACCGGAGCCCTAGGAGCTCCTACAATGAGCAGTTCTTC. Protein: CASSDRSPRSSYNEQFF. The chain couples TRBV11-1 to TRBJ2-1; D not resolved. Trimming took 5 bases from V and 0 from J, leaving 17 bases between them. This CDR3 is 17 amino acids long. Germline V gives CDR1 SGHAT, CDR2 FQDESV (reference sequence).

Only a few counts were recorded for this clonotype. This CDR3 fails to terminate in the conserved phenylalanine or tryptophan, so it likely reflects a read error. It is unclear where the CDR3 begins or ends on the DNA, so no DNA is shown, and the CDR3 is as TCRdb lists it. The V and J genes are TRBV29-1 and TRBJ2-7. Both ends counted, the CDR3 spans 13 residues. From germline, CDR1 is SQVTM and CDR2 ANQGSEA. This chain's CDR3 is CSVEPLLGREQCS.

About this clonotype: This may come from a read error, since a much larger clone is one base off. The chain carries TRBV11-2 and TRBJ1-2; 7 nucleotides line up with TRBD1. V lost 5 bases, J lost 3 bases, and 9 bases stayed unmatched. CDR3 length: 15 amino acids. Germline lookup yields CDR1 SGHAT and CDR2 FQNNGV. The CDR3 spells CASSQPTGTYYGYTF. Written as DNA, the CDR3 is TGTGCCAGCAGCCAGCCGACAGGGACTTACTATGGCTACACCTTC.

The sample holds a few counts of this clonotype. A much larger clone lies a single base off, so this may be a read error. This rearrangement joins TRBV5-1 to TRBJ1-2, with D possibly TRBD1 on 5 matching bases. The CDR3 spans 14 residues. Per the germline V gene, CDR1 is SGHRS and CDR2 is YFSETQ. The CDR3 nucleotides are TGCGCCAGCAGCTTGGGACAGATTAACTATGGCTGCACCTTC. Its protein is CASSLGQINYGCTF.

Comment on this clonotype: At one end the junction does not follow the germline gene, possibly because of a read error. The chain uses TRBV10-1 and TRBJ2-3, with D tentatively TRBD1 (6 bases). The CDR3 is made up of 16 amino acids. Germline CDR1 reads WNHNN; CDR2 reads SYGVQD (reference sequence). CDR3 sequence (DNA): TGCGCTAGCAGTGAGTCGACTATGGGGGCGACAGATACGCAGTATTTT. This gives the protein CASSESTMGATDTQYF.

This clonotype was seen a handful of times. This chain uses TRBV9 with TRBJ2-7; D is possibly TRBD1 or TRBD2 (5 bases each). The CDR3 has 14 amino acids. Germline assignment: CDR1 SGDLS and CDR2 YYNGEE. Trimming pared 1 base from V and 2 bases from J, leaving 10 bases between. The CDR3 is CASSVSGAAYEQYF. In DNA, the CDR3 is TGTGCCAGCAGCGTATCCGGGGCGGCCTACGAGCAGTACTTC.

Comments on this clonotype: Sequence at one end of the junction differs from germline and may be a read error. The genes are TRBV11-2 and TRBJ2-2; perhaps TRBD2 as D (6 bases). CDR1 and CDR2 from the germline V gene are SGHAT and FQNNGV. CDR3 length: 14 residues. In nucleotides, the CDR3 is TGTGCCAACAGCTTAGGTCTAGAGCCCGGGGGGCTGTTTTTT. Protein: CANSLGLEPGGLFF.

Comments on this clonotype: Relative to the germline gene, one junction end is altered; a read error may explain this. This chain uses TRBV6-5 with TRBJ2-2; a weak D match, TRBD2 (5 bases). Germline lookup yields CDR1 MNHEY and CDR2 SVGAGI. The CDR3 contains 17 residues. The CDR3 sequence: CASSYRAQNSNTGELFF. The CDR3 DNA reads as TGTGCCAGCAGTTACCGGGCTCAAAACTCGAACACCGGGGAGCTATTTTTT.

The chain is built from TRBV6-6 and TRBJ2-1, with 9 bases lining up with TRBD2. Unmatched junction bases numbered 11, after V lost 5 bases and J lost 6 bases. CDR3 length: 16 residues. From germline, CDR1 is MNHNY and CDR2 SVGAGI (reference sequence). For the CDR3, the DNA is TGTGCCAGCAGTCCCGATGGGCGGGAGGGTGTCAATGAGCAGTTCTTC. Translated: CASSPDGREGVNEQFF.

Turning to this clonotype: At one end, the junction sequence differs from germline, possibly due to a read error. The chain uses TRBV4-1 and TRBJ1-2; perhaps TRBD1 as D (6 bases). The CDR3 length is 14 residues. Germline CDR1 and CDR2: MGHRA and YSYEKL. The chain's CDR3 is CASCQRTEYDGYTF. CDR3 DNA: TGCGCCAGCTGCCAAAGGACAGAGTACGACGGCTACACCTTC.

About this clonotype: The junction departs from the called germline gene at one end, perhaps through a read error. The chain employs TRBV20-1 and TRBJ1-2; D may be TRBD1 (6 bases). This CDR3 contains 16 residues. Germline values: CDR1 DFQATT, CDR2 SNEGSKA (reference sequence). The CDR3 coding sequence is TGCAGTGCTTTAATTATCGGGCGCCAGGGGAGGGATGGCTACATCTTC. As protein: CSALIIGRQGRDGYIF.

On this clonotype: Possible read error: a much larger clone is one base away. The gene calls are TRBV25-1 and TRBJ2-3; perhaps TRBD1 as D (6 bases). Germline V gene data show CDR1 as MGHDK and CDR2 as SYGVNS. The CDR3 length is 15 residues. The CDR3 spells CASSDRPGETGTQYF. The CDR3 DNA reads as TGTGCCAGCAGTGATCGTCCAGGGGAGACAGGTACGCAGTATTTT.

As for this clonotype: This CDR3 is missing its conserved last phenylalanine or tryptophan, likely due to a read error. The limits of the CDR3 on the DNA are not certain, so only TCRdb's listed CDR3 is given. The chain combines TRBV20-1 with TRBJ2-4; the table's D call, TRBD1, was not checked against the DNA. A total of 19 residues make up the CDR3, ends included. Germline loops: CDR1 DFQATT, CDR2 SNEGSKA (reference sequence). CDR3 protein: CSARDPDRGIRKAKNIQYY.

This clonotype has a handful of counts. The chain combines TRBV29-1 with TRBJ2-1, with TRBD1 identical over 9 bases. There are 14 residues in the CDR3. Germline V CDR1 and CDR2: SQVTM, ANQGSEA. Losses at the gene ends were 1 base for V and 3 bases for J; bases not matched to a gene: 1. This CDR3 is CSVEGDRDYNEQFF. In DNA form, the CDR3 reads TGCAGCGTTGAAGGGGACAGGGACTACAATGAGCAGTTCTTC.